The clone carrying this TCR beta chain was found many times. The data were taken from a study of T-cell memory formation after mild COVID-19. Germline V lookup: CDR1 SGHRS, CDR2 YFSETQ. V was cut by 3 bases and J by 9 bases, with 10 bases left in between. CDR3 size: 12 residues. Each CDR3 protein gets one entry after TCRdb re-called the 5' RACE reads with MiXCR. Of about 200,000 distinct CDR3 sequences listed, around 9.5% are singletons. The source is a man between 18 and 35 years old who had mild COVID-19 (a few samples of this study predate the infection). Cell type and time point are not known. Sequences were obtained from PBMCs or a T cell subset sorted from them (not recorded which). The J gene is TRBJ2-1, the V gene TRBV5-1; D unresolved. CDR3 loop: CASSSPSGEQFF. CDR3 nucleotide sequence: TGCGCCAGCAGCTCCCCTTCGGGTGAGCAGTTCTTC. Full variable domain (remainder filled in from reference TRBV5-1 and TRBJ2-1): KAGVTQTPRYLIKTRGQQVTLSCSPISGHRSVSWYQQTPGQGLQFLFEYFSETQRNKGNFPGRFSGRQFSNSRSEMNVSTLELGDSALYLCASSSPSGEQFFGPGTRLTVL.